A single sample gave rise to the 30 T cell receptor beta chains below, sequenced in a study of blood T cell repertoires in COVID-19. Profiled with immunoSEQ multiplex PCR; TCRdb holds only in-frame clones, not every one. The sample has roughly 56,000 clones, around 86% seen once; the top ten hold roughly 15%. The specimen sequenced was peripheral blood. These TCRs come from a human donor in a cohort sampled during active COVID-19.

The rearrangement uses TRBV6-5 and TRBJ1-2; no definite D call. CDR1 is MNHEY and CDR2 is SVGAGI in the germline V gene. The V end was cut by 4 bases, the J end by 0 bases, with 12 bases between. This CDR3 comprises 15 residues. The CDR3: CASSWISGANYGYTF. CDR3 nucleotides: TGTGCCAGCAGTTGGATTAGCGGAGCTAACTATGGCTACACCTTC.

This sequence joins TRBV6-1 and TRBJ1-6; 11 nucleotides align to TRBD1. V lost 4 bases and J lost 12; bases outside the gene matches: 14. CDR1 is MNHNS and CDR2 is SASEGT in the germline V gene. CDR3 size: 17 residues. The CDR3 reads CASSGAHGTGGWGPLHF. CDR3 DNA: TGTGCCAGCAGTGGGGCCCACGGGACAGGGGGTTGGGGACCCCTCCACTTT.

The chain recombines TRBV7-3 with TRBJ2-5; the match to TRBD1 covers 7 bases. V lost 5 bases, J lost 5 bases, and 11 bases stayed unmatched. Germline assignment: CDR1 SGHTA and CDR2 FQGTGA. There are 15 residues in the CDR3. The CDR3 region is CASSPKQGKVETQYF. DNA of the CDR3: TGTGCCAGCAGCCCAAAACAGGGGAAAGTTGAGACCCAGTACTTC.

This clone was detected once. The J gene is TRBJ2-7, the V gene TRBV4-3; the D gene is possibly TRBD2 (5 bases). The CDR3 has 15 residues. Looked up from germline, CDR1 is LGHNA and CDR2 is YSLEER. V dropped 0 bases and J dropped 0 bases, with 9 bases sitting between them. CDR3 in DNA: TGCGCCAGCAGCCAAGAACGGGATGGCTCCTACGAGCAGTACTTC. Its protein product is CASSQERDGSYEQYF.

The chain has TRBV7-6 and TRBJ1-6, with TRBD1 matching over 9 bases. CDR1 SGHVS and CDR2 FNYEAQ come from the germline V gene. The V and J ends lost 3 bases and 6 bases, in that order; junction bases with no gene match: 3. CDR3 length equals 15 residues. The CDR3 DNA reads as TGTGCCAGCAGCTTTGGGACAGGGTCTAATTCACCCCTCCACTTT. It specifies CASSFGTGSNSPLHF.

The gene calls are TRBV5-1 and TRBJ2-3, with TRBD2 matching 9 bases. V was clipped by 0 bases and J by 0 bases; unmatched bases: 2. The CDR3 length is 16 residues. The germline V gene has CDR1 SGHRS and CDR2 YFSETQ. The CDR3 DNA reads TGCGCCAGCAGCTTGGGTAGCGGGGGAAGCACAGATACGCAGTATTTT. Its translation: CASSLGSGGSTDTQYF.

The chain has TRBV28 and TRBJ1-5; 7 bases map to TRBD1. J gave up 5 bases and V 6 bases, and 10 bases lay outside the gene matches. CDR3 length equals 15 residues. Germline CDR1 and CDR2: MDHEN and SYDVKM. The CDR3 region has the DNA TGTGCCAGCAGGACCGCGGGACAGACTTATCAGCCCCAGCATTTT. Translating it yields CASRTAGQTYQPQHF.

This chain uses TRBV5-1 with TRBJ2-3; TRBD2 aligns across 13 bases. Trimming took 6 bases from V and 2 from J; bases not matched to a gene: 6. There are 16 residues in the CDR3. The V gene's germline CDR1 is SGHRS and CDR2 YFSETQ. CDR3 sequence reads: CASTRTSGSFTDTQYF. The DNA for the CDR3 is TGCGCCAGCACAAGGACTAGCGGGAGTTTCACAGATACGCAGTATTTT. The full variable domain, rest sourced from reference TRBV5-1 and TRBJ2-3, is KAGVTQTPRYLIKTRGQQVTLSCSPISGHRSVSWYQQTPGQGLQFLFEYFSETQRNKGNFPGRFSGRQFSNSRSEMNVSTLELGDSALYLCASTRTSGSFTDTQYFGPGTRLTVL.

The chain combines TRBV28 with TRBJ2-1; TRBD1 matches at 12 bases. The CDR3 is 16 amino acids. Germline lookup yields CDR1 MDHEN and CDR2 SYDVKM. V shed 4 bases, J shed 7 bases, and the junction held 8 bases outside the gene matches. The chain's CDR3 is CASSSPRDRGQNEQFF. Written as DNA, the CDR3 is TGTGCCAGCAGTTCCCCAAGGGACAGGGGGCAGAATGAGCAGTTCTTC.

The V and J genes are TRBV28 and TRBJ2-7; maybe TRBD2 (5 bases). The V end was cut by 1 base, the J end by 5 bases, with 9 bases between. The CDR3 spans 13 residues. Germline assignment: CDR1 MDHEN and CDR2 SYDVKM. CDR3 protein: CASSLLGRNEQYF. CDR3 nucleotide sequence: TGTGCCAGCAGTTTATTAGGGAGAAACGAGCAGTACTTC.

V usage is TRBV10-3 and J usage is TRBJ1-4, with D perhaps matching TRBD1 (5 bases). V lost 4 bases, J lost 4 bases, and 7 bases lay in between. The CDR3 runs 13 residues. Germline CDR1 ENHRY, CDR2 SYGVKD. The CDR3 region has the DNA TGTGCCATCAGTGCGGGACTTAATGAAAAACTGTTTTTT. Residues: CAISAGLNEKLFF.

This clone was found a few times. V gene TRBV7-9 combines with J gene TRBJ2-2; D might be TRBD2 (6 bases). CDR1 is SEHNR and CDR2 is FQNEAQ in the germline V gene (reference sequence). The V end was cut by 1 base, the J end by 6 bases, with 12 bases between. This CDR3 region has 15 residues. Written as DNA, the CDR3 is TGTGCCAGCAGCTTAGTACGAGGAGGGCCCGGGGAGCTGTTTTTT. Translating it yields CASSLVRGGPGELFF.

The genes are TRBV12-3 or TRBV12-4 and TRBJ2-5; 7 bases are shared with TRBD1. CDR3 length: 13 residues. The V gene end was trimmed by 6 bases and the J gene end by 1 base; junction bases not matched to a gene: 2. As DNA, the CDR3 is TGTGCCAGCAGGGGACAGTCCCAAGAGACCCAGTACTTC. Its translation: CASRGQSQETQYF.

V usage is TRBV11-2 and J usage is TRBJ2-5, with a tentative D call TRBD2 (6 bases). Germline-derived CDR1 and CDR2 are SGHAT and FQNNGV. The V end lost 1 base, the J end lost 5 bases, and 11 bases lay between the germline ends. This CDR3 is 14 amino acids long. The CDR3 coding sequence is TGTGCCAGCAGCTTAGCAGGACTAACGGAGACCCAGTACTTC. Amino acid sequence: CASSLAGLTETQYF.

The CDR3 here is CSVGIGTAEKLFF. For the CDR3, the DNA is TGCAGCGTTGGGATTGGGACTGCGGAAAAACTGTTTTTT. The rearrangement joins TRBV29-1 to TRBJ1-4, with a tentative D call TRBD1 (5 bases). CDR1 SQVTM and CDR2 ANQGSEA come from the germline V gene. This CDR3 is 13 amino acids long. V shed 4 bases and J shed 8 bases, with 14 bases lying between them. The complete variable domain, with remaining parts taken from reference TRBV29-1 and TRBJ1-4, reads SAVISQKPSRDICQRGTSLTIQCQVDSQVTMMFWYRQQPGQSLTLIATANQGSEATYESGFVIDKFPISRPNLTFSTLTVSNMSPEDSSIYLCSVGIGTAEKLFFGSGTQLSVL.

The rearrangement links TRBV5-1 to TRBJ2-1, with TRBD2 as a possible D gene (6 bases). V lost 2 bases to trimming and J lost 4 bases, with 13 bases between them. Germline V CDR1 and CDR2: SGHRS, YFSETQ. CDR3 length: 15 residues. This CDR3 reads CASSFPREAYNEQFF. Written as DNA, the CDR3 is TGCGCCAGCAGCTTCCCCAGGGAGGCATACAATGAGCAGTTCTTC.

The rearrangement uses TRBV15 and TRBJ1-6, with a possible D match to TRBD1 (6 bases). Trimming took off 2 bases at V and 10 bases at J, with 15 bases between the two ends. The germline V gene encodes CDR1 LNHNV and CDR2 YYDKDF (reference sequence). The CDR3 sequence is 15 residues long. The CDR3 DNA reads TGTGCCACCAGCAGAATACAGGGTGGAGAATCACCCCTCCACTTT. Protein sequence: CATSRIQGGESPLHF.

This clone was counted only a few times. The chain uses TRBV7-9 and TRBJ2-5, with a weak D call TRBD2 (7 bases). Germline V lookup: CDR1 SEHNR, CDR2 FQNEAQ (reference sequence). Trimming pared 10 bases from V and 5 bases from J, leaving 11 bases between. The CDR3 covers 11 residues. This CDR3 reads CATGRGETQYF. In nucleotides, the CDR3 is TGTGCCACAGGGAGGGGGGAGACCCAGTACTTC.

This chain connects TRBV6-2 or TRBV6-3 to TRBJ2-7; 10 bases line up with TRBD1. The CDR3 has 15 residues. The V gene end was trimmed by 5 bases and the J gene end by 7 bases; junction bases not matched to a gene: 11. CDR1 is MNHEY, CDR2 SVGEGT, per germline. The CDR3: CASSRGTGAPEEQYF. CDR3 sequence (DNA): TGTGCCAGCAGTCGAGGGACAGGGGCGCCGGAGGAGCAGTACTTC.

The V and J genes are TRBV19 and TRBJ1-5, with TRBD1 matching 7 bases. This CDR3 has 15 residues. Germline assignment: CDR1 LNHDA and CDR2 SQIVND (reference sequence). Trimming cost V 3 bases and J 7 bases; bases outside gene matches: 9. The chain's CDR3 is CASSMGRGFKQPQHF. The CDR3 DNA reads TGTGCCAGTAGTATGGGCAGGGGGTTTAAACAGCCCCAGCATTTT.

The CDR3 is CASSHLSLASGNNEQFF. As DNA, the CDR3 is TGTGCCAGCAGCCATCTCTCGCTGGCTAGCGGAAACAATGAGCAGTTCTTC. J is TRBJ2-1 and V is TRBV7-2, with 7 bases aligning to TRBD2. The CDR3 extends over 17 amino acids. Germline V gene lookup returns CDR1 SGHTA and CDR2 FQGNSA. V lost 5 bases and J lost 5; bases outside the gene matches: 15.

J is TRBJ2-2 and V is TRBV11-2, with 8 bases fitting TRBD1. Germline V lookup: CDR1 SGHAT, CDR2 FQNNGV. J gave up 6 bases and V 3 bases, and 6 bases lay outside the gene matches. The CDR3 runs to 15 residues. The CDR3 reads CASSFWTGRAGELFF. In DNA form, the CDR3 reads TGTGCCAGCAGCTTCTGGACAGGGCGGGCCGGGGAGCTGTTTTTT.

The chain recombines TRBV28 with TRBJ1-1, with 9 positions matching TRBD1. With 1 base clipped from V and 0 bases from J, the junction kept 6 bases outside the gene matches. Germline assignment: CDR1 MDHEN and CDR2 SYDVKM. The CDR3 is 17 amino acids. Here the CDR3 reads CASSLFRDRVVNTEAFF. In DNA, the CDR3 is TGTGCCAGCAGTTTATTTCGGGACAGGGTGGTGAACACTGAAGCTTTCTTT.

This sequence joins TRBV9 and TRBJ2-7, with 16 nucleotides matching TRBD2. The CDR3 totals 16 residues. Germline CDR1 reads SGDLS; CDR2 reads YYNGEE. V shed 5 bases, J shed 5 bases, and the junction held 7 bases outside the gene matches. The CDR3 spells CASSPGLAGGPHEQYF. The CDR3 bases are TGTGCCAGCAGTCCGGGACTAGCGGGAGGGCCGCACGAGCAGTACTTC.

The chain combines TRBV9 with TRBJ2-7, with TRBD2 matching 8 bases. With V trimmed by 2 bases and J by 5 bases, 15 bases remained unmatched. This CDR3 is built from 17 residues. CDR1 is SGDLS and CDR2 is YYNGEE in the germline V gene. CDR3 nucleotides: TGTGCCAGCAGCGTCTCCCCGCGGGGGGCGATCCTGGACGAGCAGTACTTC. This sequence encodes CASSVSPRGAILDEQYF.

The CDR3 here is CASMPGSTDTQYF. DNA of the CDR3: TGTGCCAGCATGCCGGGAAGCACAGATACGCAGTATTTT. V usage is TRBV5-4 and J usage is TRBJ2-3; D is possibly TRBD2 (5 bases). CDR1 SGHNT and CDR2 YYREEE come from the germline V gene (reference sequence). V dropped 6 bases and J dropped 0 bases, with 8 bases sitting between them. The CDR3 covers 13 residues.

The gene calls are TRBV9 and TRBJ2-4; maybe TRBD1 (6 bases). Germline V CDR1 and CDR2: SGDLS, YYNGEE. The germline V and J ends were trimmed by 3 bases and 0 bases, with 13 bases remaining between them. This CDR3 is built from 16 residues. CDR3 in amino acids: CASSGRSGVAKNIQYF. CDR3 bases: TGTGCCAGCAGCGGACGTTCAGGGGTAGCCAAAAACATTCAGTACTTC.

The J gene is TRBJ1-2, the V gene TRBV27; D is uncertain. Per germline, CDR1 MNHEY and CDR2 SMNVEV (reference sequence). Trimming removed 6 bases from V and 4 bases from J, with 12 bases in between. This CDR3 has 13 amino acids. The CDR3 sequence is CASSDGHSYGYTF. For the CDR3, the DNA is TGTGCCAGCAGCGATGGTCACAGCTATGGCTACACCTTC.

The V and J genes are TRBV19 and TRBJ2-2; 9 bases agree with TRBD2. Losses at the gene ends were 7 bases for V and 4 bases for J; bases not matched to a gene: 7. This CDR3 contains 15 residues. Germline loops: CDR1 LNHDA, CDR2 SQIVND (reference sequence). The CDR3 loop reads CASTIAGDGTGELFF. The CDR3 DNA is TGTGCCAGTACCATAGCGGGAGATGGCACCGGGGAGCTGTTTTTT.

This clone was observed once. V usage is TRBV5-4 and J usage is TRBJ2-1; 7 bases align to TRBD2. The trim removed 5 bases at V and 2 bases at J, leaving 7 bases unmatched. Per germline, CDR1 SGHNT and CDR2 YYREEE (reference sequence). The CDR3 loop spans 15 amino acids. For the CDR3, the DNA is TGTGCCAGCAGAAGGGAAAGCGGGACCTACAATGAGCAGTTCTTC. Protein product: CASRRESGTYNEQFF.